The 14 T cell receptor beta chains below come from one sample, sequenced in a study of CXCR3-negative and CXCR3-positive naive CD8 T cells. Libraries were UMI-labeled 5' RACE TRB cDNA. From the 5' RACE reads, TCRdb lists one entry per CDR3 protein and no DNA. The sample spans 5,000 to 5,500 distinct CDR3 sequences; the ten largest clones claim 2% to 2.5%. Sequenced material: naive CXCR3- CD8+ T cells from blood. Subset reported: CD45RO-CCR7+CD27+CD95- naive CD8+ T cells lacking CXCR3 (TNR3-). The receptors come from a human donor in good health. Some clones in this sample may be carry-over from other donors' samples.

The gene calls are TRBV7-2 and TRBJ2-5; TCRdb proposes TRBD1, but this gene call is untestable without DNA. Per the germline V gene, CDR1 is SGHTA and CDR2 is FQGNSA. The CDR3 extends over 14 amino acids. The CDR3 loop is CASRRTGEGETQYF.

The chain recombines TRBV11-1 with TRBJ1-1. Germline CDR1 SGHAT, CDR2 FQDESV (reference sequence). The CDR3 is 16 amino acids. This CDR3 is CASSLLRGSKNTEAFF.

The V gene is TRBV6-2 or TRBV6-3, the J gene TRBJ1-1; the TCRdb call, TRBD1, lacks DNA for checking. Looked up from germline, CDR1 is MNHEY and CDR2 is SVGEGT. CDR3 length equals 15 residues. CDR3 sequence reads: CASSYSTGTGTEAFF.

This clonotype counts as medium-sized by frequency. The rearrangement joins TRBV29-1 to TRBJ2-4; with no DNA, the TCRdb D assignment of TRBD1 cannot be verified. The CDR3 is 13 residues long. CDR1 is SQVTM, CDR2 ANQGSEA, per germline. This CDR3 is CSTWTGDKNIQYF.

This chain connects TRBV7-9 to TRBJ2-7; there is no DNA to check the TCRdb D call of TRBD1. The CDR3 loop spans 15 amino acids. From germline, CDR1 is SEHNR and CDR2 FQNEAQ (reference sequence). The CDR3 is CASSPWDRPSHEQYF.

The CDR3 loop reads CASSFRQNTQYF. The V gene is TRBV7-2, the J gene TRBJ2-3. Per the germline V gene, CDR1 is SGHTA and CDR2 is FQGNSA. The CDR3 consists of 12 residues.

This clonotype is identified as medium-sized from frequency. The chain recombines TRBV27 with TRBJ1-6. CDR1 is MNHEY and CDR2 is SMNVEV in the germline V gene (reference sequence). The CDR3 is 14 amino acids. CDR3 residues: CASSFPYNNSPLHF.

CDR3 sequence: CASSMGLAGEETQYF. The chain employs TRBV19 and TRBJ2-5; TCRdb picks TRBD2, but there is no DNA to check that call. Germline lookup yields CDR1 LNHDA and CDR2 SQIVND (reference sequence). This CDR3 contains 15 residues.

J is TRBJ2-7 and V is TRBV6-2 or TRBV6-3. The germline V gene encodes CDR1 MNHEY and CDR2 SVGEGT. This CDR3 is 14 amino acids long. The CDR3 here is CASSYSIQRYEQYF.

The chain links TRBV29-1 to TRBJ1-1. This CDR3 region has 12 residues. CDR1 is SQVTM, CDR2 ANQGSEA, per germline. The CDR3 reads CSVVKGGTEAFF.

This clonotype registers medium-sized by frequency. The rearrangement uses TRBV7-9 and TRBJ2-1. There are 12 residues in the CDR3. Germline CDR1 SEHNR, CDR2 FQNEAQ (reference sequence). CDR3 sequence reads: CASSLGSNEQFF.

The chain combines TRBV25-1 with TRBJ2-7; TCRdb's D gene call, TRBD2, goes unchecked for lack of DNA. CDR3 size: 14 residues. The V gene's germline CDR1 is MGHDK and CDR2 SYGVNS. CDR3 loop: CASSDRLGGHEQYF.

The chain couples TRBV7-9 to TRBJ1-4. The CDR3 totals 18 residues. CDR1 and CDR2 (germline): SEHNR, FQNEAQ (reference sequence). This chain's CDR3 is CASSLAEVELATNEKLFF.

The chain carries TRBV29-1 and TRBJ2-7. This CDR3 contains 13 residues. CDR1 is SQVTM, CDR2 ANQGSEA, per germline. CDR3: CSVGGVSLGEQYF.